The 22 T cell receptor beta chains below come from one sample, sequenced in a study of blood T cell repertoires in COVID-19. Only in-frame clones appear in the TCRdb table, and some are missing; sequencing was by immunoSEQ multiplex PCR. The repertoire holds roughly 200,000 clones, with roughly 90% as singletons. The sample consisted of PBMCs or T cells enriched from blood (not recorded which). The receptors derive from a woman aged 45-59 years in a cohort exposed to, infected with or recovered from COVID-19 (not recorded which).

The chain uses TRBV11-3 and TRBJ2-1; 7 bases are a match to TRBD1. The CDR3 is 15 residues long. Trimming at V came to 3 bases and at J to 2 bases, leaving 4 bases not matched to a gene. CDR1 and CDR2 (germline): SGHNT, YENEEA. In nucleotides, the CDR3 is TGTGCCAGCAGCTTGGGTAGGGGGCCCTACAATGAGCAGTTCTTC. Residues: CASSLGRGPYNEQFF.

The chain recombines TRBV11-3 with TRBJ2-7; 12 nucleotides agree with TRBD1. V trimming: 5 bases; J trimming: 2 bases; junction bases outside the gene matches: 4. Germline CDR1 and CDR2: SGHNT and YENEEA. This CDR3 region has 15 residues. The CDR3 loop is CASSEGQGAAYEQYF. As DNA, the CDR3 is TGTGCCAGCAGCGAGGGACAGGGGGCCGCCTACGAGCAGTACTTC.

This clone was seen only once. The chain carries TRBV6-2 or TRBV6-3 and TRBJ2-3; 11 bases match TRBD2. This CDR3 is built from 20 residues. Germline trimming cut 4 bases from V and 1 base from J; bases unmatched to any gene: 16. CDR1 is MNHEY, CDR2 SVGEGT, per germline. The CDR3 DNA reads TGTGCCAGCAGTTTCGCCGCTAGCGGGGGGTATACAATGGGCACAGATACGCAGTATTTT. This codes for CASSFAASGGYTMGTDTQYF.

V is TRBV7-2 and J is TRBJ1-2; TRBD1 matches 7 bases. The germline gives CDR1 SGHTA, CDR2 FQGNSA. CDR3 length equals 14 residues. Germline trimming cut 7 bases from V and 7 bases from J; bases unmatched to any gene: 12. The CDR3: CASTVQGRASGYTF. As DNA, the CDR3 is TGTGCCAGCACCGTACAGGGGCGGGCTAGTGGCTACACCTTC.

This clone was recorded a few times. This chain uses TRBV7-9 with TRBJ1-1; D is unclear. Trimming removed 1 base at V and 7 bases at J, with 7 bases between. The length of the CDR3 is 12 residues. The germline CDR1 and CDR2 sequences are SEHNR and FQNEAQ (reference sequence). CDR3 DNA: TGTGCCAGCAGCTTAGACGCCAGTGAAGCTTTCTTT. Encoded protein: CASSLDASEAFF.

The chain recombines TRBV30 with TRBJ1-4; unclear D gene. CDR3 length equals 9 residues. V lost 7 bases and J lost 11, with 8 bases in between. Germline V lookup: CDR1 GTSNPN, CDR2 SVGIG (reference sequence). The CDR3 region has the DNA TGTGCCTCCCCGGGTAAACTGTTTTTT. Translation: CASPGKLFF.

The V gene is TRBV6-2 or TRBV6-3, the J gene TRBJ1-5; 7 nucleotides align to TRBD1. CDR1 is MNHEY, CDR2 SVGEGT, per germline. V lost 2 bases, J lost 4 bases, and 5 bases stayed unmatched. The CDR3 is made up of 15 amino acids. The CDR3 here is CASSYGQEINQPQHF. The CDR3 DNA is TGTGCCAGCAGTTACGGACAGGAGATAAATCAGCCCCAGCATTTT.

The genes are TRBV29-1 and TRBJ1-1; D may be TRBD1 (6 bases). The CDR3 is 15 amino acids. V gave up 7 bases and J gave up 0 bases, with 18 bases separating them. Germline assignment: CDR1 SQVTM and CDR2 ANQGSEA. CDR3 amino acids: CSAMQWGQLNTEAFF. The CDR3 nucleotides read TGCAGCGCTATGCAATGGGGGCAACTGAACACTGAAGCTTTCTTT.

V and J are TRBV9 and TRBJ1-6; TRBD1 might be the D (5 bases). Germline lookup yields CDR1 SGDLS and CDR2 YYNGEE. The CDR3 extends over 14 amino acids. Trimming took off 4 bases at V and 12 bases at J, with 17 bases between the two ends. The CDR3 DNA reads as TGTGCCAGCAGCCCAGGGAATCCCTCGTTACCCCTCCACTTT. Its protein is CASSPGNPSLPLHF.

The chain links TRBV4-3 to TRBJ1-5; D perhaps matches TRBD1 (5 bases). Between the trimmed V and J ends, which lost 0 bases and 3 bases, there was a span of 12 bases. CDR1 is LGHNA and CDR2 is YSLEER in the germline V gene. The CDR3 has 16 residues. The CDR3 DNA reads TGCGCCAGCAGCCAAGATATCGGCAGGGACAATCAGCCCCAGCATTTT. It codes for CASSQDIGRDNQPQHF.

This chain joins TRBV3-1 (or the pseudogene TRBV3-2) and TRBJ2-5; a possible D gene is TRBD2 (5 bases). V lost 1 base and J 2 bases, leaving 17 bases between the germline ends. CDR1 LGHDT and CDR2 YNNKEL come from the germline V gene (reference sequence). The CDR3 is 17 amino acids. CDR3 amino acids: CASSQAFGVGWQETQYF. The CDR3 DNA sequence: TGTGCCAGCAGCCAAGCTTTCGGGGTGGGGTGGCAAGAGACCCAGTACTTC.

This clone was picked up a small number of times. V gene TRBV29-1 combines with J gene TRBJ1-2; D might be TRBD1 (5 bases). Trimming took 1 base from V and 8 from J, leaving 11 bases between them. Germline V gene sequence: CDR1 SQVTM, CDR2 ANQGSEA. The CDR3 runs to 12 residues. CDR3: CSVEVTAGGYTF. CDR3 coding DNA: TGCAGCGTTGAAGTGACAGCTGGGGGCTACACCTTC.

The chain carries TRBV27 and TRBJ2-4, with D maybe TRBD2 (7 bases). Per the germline V gene, CDR1 is MNHEY and CDR2 is SMNVEV (reference sequence). V was cut by 6 bases and J by 5 bases, with 14 bases left in between. This CDR3 has 14 amino acids. The CDR3 DNA sequence: TGTGCCAGCAGCCGGCGGGGGCAGGAAAACATTCAGTACTTC. The encoded protein is CASSRRGQENIQYF.

The chain combines TRBV7-2 with TRBJ2-1; D may be TRBD1 (5 bases). This CDR3 is built from 16 residues. CDR1 SGHTA and CDR2 FQGNSA come from the germline V gene. Trimming pared 2 bases from V and 4 bases from J, leaving 15 bases between. The CDR3 nucleotides are TGTGCCAGCAGCTTAAAAAAAGGGGCAGCATACAATGAGCAGTTCTTC. This gives the protein CASSLKKGAAYNEQFF.

The chain recombines TRBV12-3 or TRBV12-4 with TRBJ2-5; TRBD2 aligns across 10 bases. The CDR3 covers 13 residues. J lost 6 bases, V lost 5 bases, and 3 bases had no gene match. CDR3 in amino acids: CASSSSGGKTQYF. The CDR3 coding sequence is TGTGCCAGCAGTAGTAGCGGGGGGAAGACCCAGTACTTC.

The rearrangement joins TRBV5-6 to TRBJ2-3, with TRBD1 matching over 10 bases. Trimming cost V 2 bases and J 4 bases; bases outside gene matches: 4. Germline CDR1 is SGHDT and CDR2 is YYEEEE. The CDR3 consists of 15 residues. The CDR3 protein is CASSLTGTGADTQYF. The CDR3 region has the DNA TGTGCCAGCAGCTTAACCGGGACAGGGGCAGATACGCAGTATTTT.

The V call is TRBV9, the J call TRBJ1-4; D gene uncertain. V shed 3 bases and J shed 1 base, with 16 bases lying between them. Germline CDR1 is SGDLS and CDR2 is YYNGEE. This CDR3 is built from 17 residues. The CDR3 DNA reads as TGTGCCAGCAGCGCGAATCTCCGGTTGCGAACTAATGAAAAACTGTTTTTT. This codes for CASSANLRLRTNEKLFF.

The V call is TRBV6-8, the J call TRBJ1-6; no reliable D call. This CDR3 comprises 18 residues. The V and J ends lost 0 bases and 5 bases respectively, with 17 bases between them. Germline V gene data show CDR1 as MNHGY and CDR2 as SAAAGT. CDR3 nucleotide sequence: TGTGCCAGCAGTTACTCGAATAGGGAGCTTTACAATAATTCACCCCTCCACTTT. This gives the protein CASSYSNRELYNNSPLHF.

V and J are TRBV18 and TRBJ1-2, with D hard to call. V lost 5 bases, J lost 7 bases, and 8 bases lay in between. In germline, CDR1 is KGHSH, CDR2 LQKENI. This CDR3 spans 11 amino acids. CDR3 coding DNA: TGTGCCAGCTCAACCGGCGGTGGCTACACCTTC. It specifies CASSTGGGYTF.

This clone was seen a handful of times. The chain joins TRBV7-9 to TRBJ2-7, with D tentatively TRBD2 (5 bases). CDR1 is SEHNR and CDR2 is FQNEAQ in the germline V gene (reference sequence). The CDR3 is 13 residues long. V was pared by 0 bases and J by 9 bases, with 12 bases between. The CDR3 loop reads CASSLASGGRQYF. The CDR3 region has the DNA TGTGCCAGCAGCTTAGCTAGTGGAGGACGGCAGTACTTC.

V and J are TRBV27 and TRBJ1-2, with 9 bases that match TRBD1. The CDR3 runs 19 residues. Trimming cost V 0 bases and J 3 bases; bases outside gene matches: 14. The V gene's germline CDR1 is MNHEY and CDR2 SMNVEV (reference sequence). The CDR3, as DNA: TGTGCCAGCAGTTTATCGGAGACCAAACAGGGGGCCGACCACTATGGCTACACCTTC. Translated, it gives CASSLSETKQGADHYGYTF.

The chain recombines TRBV7-2 with TRBJ2-1; 12 nucleotides align to TRBD1. The germline gives CDR1 SGHTA, CDR2 FQGNSA. V lost 5 bases and J lost 9; bases outside the gene matches: 20. CDR3 length: 19 residues. CDR3 residues: CASSLFPGQGAPIRSEQFF. In nucleotides, the CDR3 is TGTGCCAGCAGCCTCTTCCCGGGACAGGGGGCCCCAATCCGGTCTGAGCAGTTCTTC.